What follows describes a single T cell receptor beta chain. Its antigen is not known. The data are from a study of cytomegalovirus exposure and HLA in healthy donors. Study-level points and caveats: Later work found most CMV-associated TCR beta chains apparently HLA-restricted.

In the PCR, 60 Vbeta and 13 Jbeta primers were used. Produced via immunoSEQ multiplex PCR; TCRdb's table is partial and in-frame only. This table holds more than 75,000 clones, nearly 80% found once. The receptor's source is a woman between 35 and 50 years old in good health and CMV-seronegative. The sequenced material came from PBMCs.

CDR3 bases: TGTGCCAGCAGCTTGGAAGGTTTAAGTACGGCTAGTTATGGCTACACCTTC. This codes for CASSLEGLSTASYGYTF. The chain recombines TRBV7-8 with TRBJ1-2; D not resolved. Germline V gene lookup returns CDR1 SGHVS and CDR2 FQNEAQ. There are 17 residues in the CDR3. Trimming removed 3 bases at V and 5 bases at J, with 22 bases between.